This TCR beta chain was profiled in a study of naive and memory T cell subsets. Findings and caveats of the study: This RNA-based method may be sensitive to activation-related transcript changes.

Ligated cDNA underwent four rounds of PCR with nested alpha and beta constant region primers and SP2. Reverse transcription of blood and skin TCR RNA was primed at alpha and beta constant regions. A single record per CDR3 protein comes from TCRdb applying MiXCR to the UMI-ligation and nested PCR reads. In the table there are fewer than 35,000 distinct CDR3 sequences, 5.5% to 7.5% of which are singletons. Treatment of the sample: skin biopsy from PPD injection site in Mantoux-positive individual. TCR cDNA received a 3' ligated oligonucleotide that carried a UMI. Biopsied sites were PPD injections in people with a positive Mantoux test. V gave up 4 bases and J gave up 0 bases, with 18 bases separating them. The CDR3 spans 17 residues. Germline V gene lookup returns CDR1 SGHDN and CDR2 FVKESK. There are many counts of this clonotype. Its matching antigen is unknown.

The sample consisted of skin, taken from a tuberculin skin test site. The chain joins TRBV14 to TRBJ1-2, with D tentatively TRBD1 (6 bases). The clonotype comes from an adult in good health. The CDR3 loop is CASSPGYRVPANYGYTF. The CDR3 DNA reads TGTGCCAGCAGCCCGGGATACAGGGTTCCAGCTAACTATGGCTACACCTTC.